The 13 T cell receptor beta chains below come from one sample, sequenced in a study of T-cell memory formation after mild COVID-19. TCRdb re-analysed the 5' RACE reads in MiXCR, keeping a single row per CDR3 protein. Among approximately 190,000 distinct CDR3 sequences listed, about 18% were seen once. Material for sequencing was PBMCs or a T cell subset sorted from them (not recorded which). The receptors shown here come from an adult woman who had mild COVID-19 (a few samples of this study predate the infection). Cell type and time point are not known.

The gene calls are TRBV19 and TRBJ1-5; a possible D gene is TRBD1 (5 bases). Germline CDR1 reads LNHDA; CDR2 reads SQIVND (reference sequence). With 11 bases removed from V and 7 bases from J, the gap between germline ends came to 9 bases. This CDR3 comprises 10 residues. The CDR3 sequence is CAGGEQPQHF. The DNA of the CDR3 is TGTGCCGGGGGGGAACAGCCCCAGCATTTT. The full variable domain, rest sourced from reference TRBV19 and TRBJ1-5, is DGGITQSPKYLFRKEGQNVTLSCEQNLNHDAMYWYRQDPGQGLRLIYYSQIVNDFQKGDIAEGYSVSREKKESFPLTVTSAQKNPTAFYLCAGGEQPQHFGDGTRLSIL.

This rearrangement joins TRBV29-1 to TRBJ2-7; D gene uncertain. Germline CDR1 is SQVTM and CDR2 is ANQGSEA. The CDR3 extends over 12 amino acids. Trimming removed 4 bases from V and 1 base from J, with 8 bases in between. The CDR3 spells CSVGWESYEQYF. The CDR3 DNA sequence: TGCAGCGTTGGGTGGGAATCCTACGAGCAGTACTTC.

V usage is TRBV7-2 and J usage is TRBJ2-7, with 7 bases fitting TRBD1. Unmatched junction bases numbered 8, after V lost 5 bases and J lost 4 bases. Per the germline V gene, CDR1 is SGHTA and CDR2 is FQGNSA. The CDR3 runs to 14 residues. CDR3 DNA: TGTGCCAGCAGCACCAGACAGGGTTGGTACGAGCAGTACTTC. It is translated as CASSTRQGWYEQYF. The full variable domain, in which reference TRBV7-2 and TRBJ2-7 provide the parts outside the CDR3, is GAGVSQSPSNKVTEKGKDVELRCDPISGHTALYWYRQSLGQGLEFLIYFQGNSAPDKSGLPSDRFSAERTGGSVSTLTIQRTQQEDSAVYLCASSTRQGWYEQYFGPGTRLTVT.

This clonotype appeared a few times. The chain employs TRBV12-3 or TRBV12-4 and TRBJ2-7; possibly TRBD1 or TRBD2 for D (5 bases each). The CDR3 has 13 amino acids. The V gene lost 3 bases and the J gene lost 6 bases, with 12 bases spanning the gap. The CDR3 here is CASSLGESGEQYF. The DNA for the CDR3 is TGTGCCAGCAGTTTGGGGGAGTCGGGCGAGCAGTACTTC.

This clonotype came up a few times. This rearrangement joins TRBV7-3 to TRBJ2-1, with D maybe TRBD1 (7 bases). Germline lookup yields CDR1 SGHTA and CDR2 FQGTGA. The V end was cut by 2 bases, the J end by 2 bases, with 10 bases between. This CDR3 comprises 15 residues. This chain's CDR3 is CASSLFRGAYNEQFF. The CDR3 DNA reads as TGTGCCAGCAGCTTATTCAGGGGGGCCTACAATGAGCAGTTCTTC.

CDR3 sequence: CASRPIGGVEAFF. The CDR3, as DNA: TGTGCCAGCAGACCTATCGGGGGGGTCGAAGCTTTCTTT. The chain has TRBV5-5 and TRBJ1-1, with D possibly TRBD1 on 5 matching bases. V gave up 5 bases and J gave up 8 bases, with 16 bases separating them. Germline-derived CDR1 and CDR2 are SGHKS and YYEKEE (reference sequence). The CDR3 extends over 13 amino acids.

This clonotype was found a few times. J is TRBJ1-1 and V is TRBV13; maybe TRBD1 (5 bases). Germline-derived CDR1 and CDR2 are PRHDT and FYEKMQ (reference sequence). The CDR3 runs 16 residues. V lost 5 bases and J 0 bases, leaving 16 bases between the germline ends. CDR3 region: CASSPEKFRVNTEAFF. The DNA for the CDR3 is TGTGCCAGCAGCCCGGAAAAGTTCAGGGTGAACACTGAAGCTTTCTTT.

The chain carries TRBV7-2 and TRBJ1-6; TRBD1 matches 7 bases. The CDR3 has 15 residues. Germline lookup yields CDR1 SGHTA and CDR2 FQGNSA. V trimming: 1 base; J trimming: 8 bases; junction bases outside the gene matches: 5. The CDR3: CASSLDRDSYSPLHF. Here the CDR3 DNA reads TGTGCCAGCAGCTTAGATCGGGACAGCTATTCACCCCTCCACTTT.

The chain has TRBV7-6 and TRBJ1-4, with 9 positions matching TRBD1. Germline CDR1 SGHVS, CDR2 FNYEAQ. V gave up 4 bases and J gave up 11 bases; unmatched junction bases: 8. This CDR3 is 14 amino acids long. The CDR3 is CASSSRTGDRKLFF. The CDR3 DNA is TGTGCCAGCAGCTCCAGGACAGGGGATCGGAAACTGTTTTTT.

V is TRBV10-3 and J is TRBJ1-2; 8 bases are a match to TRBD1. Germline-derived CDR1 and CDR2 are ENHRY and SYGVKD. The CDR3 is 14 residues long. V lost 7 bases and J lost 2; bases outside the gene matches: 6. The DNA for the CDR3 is TGTGCCATCACCCGGACAGGGTCAAACTATGGCTACACCTTC. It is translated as CAITRTGSNYGYTF.

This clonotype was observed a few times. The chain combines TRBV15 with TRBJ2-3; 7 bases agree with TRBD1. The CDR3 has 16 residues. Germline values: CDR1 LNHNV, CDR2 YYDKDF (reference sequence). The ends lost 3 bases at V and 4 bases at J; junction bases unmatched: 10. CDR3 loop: CATSRVGTASPDTQYF. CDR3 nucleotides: TGTGCCACCAGCAGGGTCGGGACAGCGAGCCCAGATACGCAGTATTTT. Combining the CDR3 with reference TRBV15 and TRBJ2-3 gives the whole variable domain DAMVIQNPRYQVTQFGKPVTLSCSQTLNHNVMYWYQQKSSQAPKLLFHYYDKDFNNEADTPDNFQSRRPNTSFCFLDIRSPGLGDTAMYLCATSRVGTASPDTQYFGPGTRLTVL.

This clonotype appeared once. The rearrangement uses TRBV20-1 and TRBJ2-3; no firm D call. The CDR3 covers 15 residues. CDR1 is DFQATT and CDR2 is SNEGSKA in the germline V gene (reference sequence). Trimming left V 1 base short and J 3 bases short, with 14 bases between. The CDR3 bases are TGCAGTGCTAGAGCTCAGCTGAGAGAAACAGATACGCAGTATTTT. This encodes CSARAQLRETDTQYF.

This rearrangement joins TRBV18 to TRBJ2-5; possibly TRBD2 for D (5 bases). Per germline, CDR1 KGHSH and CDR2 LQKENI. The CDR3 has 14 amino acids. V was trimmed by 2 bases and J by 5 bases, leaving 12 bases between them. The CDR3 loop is CASSPSGRRETQYF. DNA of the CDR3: TGTGCCAGCTCACCATCCGGCAGGAGGGAGACCCAGTACTTC.